These 4 T cell receptor beta chains originate from one sample sequenced in a study of sequential checkpoint blockade in melanoma. Sequencing used immunoSEQ multiplex PCR; TCRdb keeps in-frame clones, though not all of them. The sample consists of about 7,700 clones, over 45% of them appearing once. Treatment in this sample: randomized to nivolumab then ipilimumab (arm A) or the reverse (arm B). Material: CD8+ T cells sorted from blood (inferred from file names), obtained from a patient given nivolumab and ipilimumab in sequence. The receptors derive from a human donor with melanoma.

This chain uses TRBV4-1 with TRBJ1-5, with TRBD1 as a possible D gene (5 bases). The V end lost 1 base, the J end lost 3 bases, and 13 bases lay between the germline ends. There are 16 residues in the CDR3. From germline, CDR1 is MGHRA and CDR2 YSYEKL. CDR3 residues: CASSQVAGKNNQPQHF. The CDR3 coding sequence is TGCGCCAGCAGCCAAGTCGCAGGGAAAAACAATCAGCCCCAGCATTTT.

The chain joins TRBV4-1 to TRBJ2-7; D remains unclear. The V and J ends lost 1 base and 3 bases respectively, with 10 bases between them. Germline CDR1 MGHRA, CDR2 YSYEKL. This CDR3 has 14 amino acids. CDR3 nucleotide sequence: TGCGCCAGCAGCCAAGGGAGAGGAAACTACGAGCAGTACTTC. It yields the protein CASSQGRGNYEQYF.

This clone turned up a few times. The V gene is TRBV16, the J gene TRBJ1-1; D unclear. The CDR3 is 13 residues long. The germline CDR1 and CDR2 sequences are KGHSY and FQNENV. Trimming removed 3 bases from V and 0 bases from J, with 5 bases in between. The CDR3 reads CASSQGMNTEAFF. CDR3 sequence (DNA): TGTGCCAGCAGCCAGGGCATGAACACTGAAGCTTTCTTT.

This clone was seen a few times. This sequence joins TRBV4-3 and TRBJ1-1; no firm D call. Trimming cost V 0 bases and J 2 bases, with 13 bases left between them. The length of the CDR3 is 16 residues. CDR1 and CDR2 (germline): LGHNA, YSLEER. CDR3 DNA: TGCGCCAGCAGCCAAGATTTGTATGCAGTCAACACTGAAGCTTTCTTT. Protein sequence: CASSQDLYAVNTEAFF.